The rows below give T cell receptor beta chains drawn from one sample of a study of pediatric ulcerative colitis. The repertoire was sequenced with immunoSEQ multiplex PCR; TCRdb's copy has only in-frame clones and lacks some. The sample yields tens of thousands of clones, over 70% seen once. The sequenced sample was gut tissue. Receptors were obtained from a girl aged 10-17 years with moderate ulcerative colitis. Both conserved end residues are part of each CDR3. Some rows mark clone size as missing; the rest say once, few, many or name a class of expanded clone.

TRBV5-1 . 15 CASSPGGGLHNEQFF
TRBV9 . 16 CASSPRGLAGVNEQFF
TRBV6-5 once 15 CASSYDSSSYNEQFF
TRBV7-9 . 15 CASSSTVANTGELFF
TRBV27 once 17 CASKNLAGGANTGELFF
TRBV7-2 . 16 CASSPTGTTSRDTQYF
TRBV9 . 14 CASSPRAGRQEQFF
TRBV10-3 . 15 CAIRPTGGPNTEAFF
TRBV28 . 15 CASSLWGTGEDTQYF
TRBV4-2 once 18 CASSRGGSDMSGANVLTF
TRBV28 . 16 CASSRGGSGDLLEQYF
TRBV28 . 14 CASSQTGTLYGYTF
TRBV7-3 . 15 CASSLGQGANYGYTF
TRBV6-1 . 15 CASSSSGRTQETQYF
TRBV10-1 . 14 CASRSGTDKGELFF
TRBV9 few 13 CASSVTGNYGYTF
TRBV6-6 medium-sized 15 CASSYSTAGVQPQHF
TRBV9 . 15 CASSGGNPIYNEQFF
TRBV7-2 . 16 CASSLGPGTDTDTQYF
TRBV5-6 few 13 CASSSSVNTEAFF
TRBV6-1 once 13 CASSYTRKYEQFF
TRBV27 . 13 CATSRAGITEAFF
TRBV2 . 15 CASSERPGSGQPQHF
TRBV5-1 . 13 CASRTSGSDEQFF
TRBV11-2 . 13 CASSLGVRTEAFF
TRBV7-2 . 15 CASSLANGINNEQFF
TRBV7-9 . 13 CASSLAQGYEQYF
TRBV19 . 16 CASSIGAGSQNTEAFF
TRBV6-6 . 11 CASSENSPLHF
TRBV2 . 15 CASSGWTGDTGELFF
TRBV6-6 . 15 CASSSRAGPFYEQYF
TRBV18 . 17 CASSPTGQGSGANVLTF
TRBV5-1 . 16 CASSLDAGVSYNEQFF
TRBV7-9 . 13 CASSLEAAVGAFF
TRBV5-1 . 14 CASSVGEGNTEAFF
TRBV6-1 . 16 CASSESVDGSTATQYF
TRBV7-2 medium-sized 15 CASSSHRASTDTQYF
TRBV6-1 . 13 CASSRSGRNEQYF
TRBV28 . 16 CASSAPSSGRGYEQYF
TRBV15 . 15 CATSREDLPNNEQFF
TRBV6-4 . 14 CASSDSGTRHEQYF
TRBV5-1 . 13 CASSFATTDTQYF
TRBV7-2 . 13 CASSSGLNTEAFF
TRBV27 . 13 CASRKQAFNEQFF
TRBV10-3 . 14 CAISDGSSTDTQYF
TRBV10-1 . 13 CASSMQIQETQYF
TRBV12-5 . 12 CASGLVRFEQYF
TRBV28 once 14 CASSSGQGGYEQYF
TRBV14 . 17 CASSQEGQGRINEKLFF
TRBV9 . 13 CASSVGANTEAFF
TRBV19 . 17 CASSIVMRTGTSYEQYF
TRBV5-8 . 18 CASSSTPGQGDITYEQYF
TRBV9 . 14 CASSANWAGYEQYF
TRBV30 . 13 CAWSVRHPYGYTF
TRBV6-1 . 12 CASSEHNSPLHF
TRBV5-4 . 17 CASRNFNRDSYNSPLHF